The present T cell receptor beta chain was sequenced within a study of technical replicates of blood from a few donors. The CDR3 covers 15 residues. Trimming took 6 bases from V and 0 from J; bases not matched to a gene: 9. Germline CDR1 and CDR2: SQVTM and ANQGSEA. The method was immunoSEQ multiplex PCR; TCRdb's version includes in-frame clones alone and lacks a portion of them. The data contain 55,000 to 75,000 clones, 86% of them singletons. The sample comprised PBMCs. The sequence derives from a human donor in good health. Some clones in this sample may be carry-over from other donors' samples. The J gene is TRBJ1-2, the V gene TRBV29-1; TRBD1 agrees at 8 bases. The CDR3 sequence: CSVGLPGQANYGYTF. The CDR3 nucleotides are TGCAGCGTCGGACTCCCGGGACAGGCTAACTATGGCTACACCTTC.